Here is one T cell receptor beta chain with its context. What it binds is not known. The length of the CDR3 is 14 residues. Trimming removed 4 bases at V and 2 bases at J, with 8 bases between. Germline CDR1 and CDR2: ENHRY and SYGVKD. These data originate in a study of CD8 T cells in Susac syndrome. Those who served as multiple sclerosis controls were treatment-naive patients with stable or active relapsing-remitting disease. While CD8+ and CD4+ T cells were isolated negatively, TEMRA cells were enriched by FACS. Reverse transcription of roughly 0.5 to 1 ug RNA was performed with random hexamers. By means of immunoSEQ multiplex PCR, TCR beta CDR3 spanning 54 Vbeta and 13 Jbeta underwent amplification. TCRdb used MiXCR to reprocess the immunoSEQ multiplex PCR reads, holding one entry per CDR3 protein. The sample consists of roughly 130,000 distinct CDR3 sequences, approximately 94% of them appearing once.

Whole-study findings and limits: The authors acknowledged that the study's TCR sequencing and HLA analysis involved relatively few individuals.

This TCR derives from a human donor with multiple sclerosis. The sample consisted of CD4+ T cells from PBMCs. This rearrangement joins TRBV10-3 to TRBJ2-2; D is unclear. In nucleotides, the CDR3 is TGTGCCATCAGTGGCTGGGAAAACACCGGGGAGCTGTTTTTT. It translates to CAISGWENTGELFF.